What follows describes a single T cell receptor beta chain. The sample originates from a study of T cells in Graves' hyperthyroidism and ophthalmopathy. Hyperthyroidism had been newly diagnosed in patients aged 18 to 65, and its duration was under 2 months. Amplification yielded TCR beta CDR3 regions, with RNA transcripts as the source. The study used the HTBI primer set for a first-round RT-PCR of the TCR CDR3. One entry per CDR3 protein results from TCRdb running MiXCR on the multiplex PCR reads. The data contain 650,000 to 750,000 distinct CDR3 sequences, around 15% of them singletons. The CDR3 totals 14 residues. V lost 2 bases and J 1 base, leaving 8 bases between the germline ends. CDR1 is SEHNR and CDR2 is FQNEAQ in the germline V gene (reference sequence).

Input material: blood. The chain recombines TRBV7-9 with TRBJ2-5, with D uncertain. This clonotype was obtained from a woman aged 18-35 years with Graves' hyperthyroidism. The CDR3 region is CASSLHGSQETQYF. CDR3 nucleotides: TGTGCCAGCAGCTTACATGGCAGCCAAGAGACCCAGTACTTC.